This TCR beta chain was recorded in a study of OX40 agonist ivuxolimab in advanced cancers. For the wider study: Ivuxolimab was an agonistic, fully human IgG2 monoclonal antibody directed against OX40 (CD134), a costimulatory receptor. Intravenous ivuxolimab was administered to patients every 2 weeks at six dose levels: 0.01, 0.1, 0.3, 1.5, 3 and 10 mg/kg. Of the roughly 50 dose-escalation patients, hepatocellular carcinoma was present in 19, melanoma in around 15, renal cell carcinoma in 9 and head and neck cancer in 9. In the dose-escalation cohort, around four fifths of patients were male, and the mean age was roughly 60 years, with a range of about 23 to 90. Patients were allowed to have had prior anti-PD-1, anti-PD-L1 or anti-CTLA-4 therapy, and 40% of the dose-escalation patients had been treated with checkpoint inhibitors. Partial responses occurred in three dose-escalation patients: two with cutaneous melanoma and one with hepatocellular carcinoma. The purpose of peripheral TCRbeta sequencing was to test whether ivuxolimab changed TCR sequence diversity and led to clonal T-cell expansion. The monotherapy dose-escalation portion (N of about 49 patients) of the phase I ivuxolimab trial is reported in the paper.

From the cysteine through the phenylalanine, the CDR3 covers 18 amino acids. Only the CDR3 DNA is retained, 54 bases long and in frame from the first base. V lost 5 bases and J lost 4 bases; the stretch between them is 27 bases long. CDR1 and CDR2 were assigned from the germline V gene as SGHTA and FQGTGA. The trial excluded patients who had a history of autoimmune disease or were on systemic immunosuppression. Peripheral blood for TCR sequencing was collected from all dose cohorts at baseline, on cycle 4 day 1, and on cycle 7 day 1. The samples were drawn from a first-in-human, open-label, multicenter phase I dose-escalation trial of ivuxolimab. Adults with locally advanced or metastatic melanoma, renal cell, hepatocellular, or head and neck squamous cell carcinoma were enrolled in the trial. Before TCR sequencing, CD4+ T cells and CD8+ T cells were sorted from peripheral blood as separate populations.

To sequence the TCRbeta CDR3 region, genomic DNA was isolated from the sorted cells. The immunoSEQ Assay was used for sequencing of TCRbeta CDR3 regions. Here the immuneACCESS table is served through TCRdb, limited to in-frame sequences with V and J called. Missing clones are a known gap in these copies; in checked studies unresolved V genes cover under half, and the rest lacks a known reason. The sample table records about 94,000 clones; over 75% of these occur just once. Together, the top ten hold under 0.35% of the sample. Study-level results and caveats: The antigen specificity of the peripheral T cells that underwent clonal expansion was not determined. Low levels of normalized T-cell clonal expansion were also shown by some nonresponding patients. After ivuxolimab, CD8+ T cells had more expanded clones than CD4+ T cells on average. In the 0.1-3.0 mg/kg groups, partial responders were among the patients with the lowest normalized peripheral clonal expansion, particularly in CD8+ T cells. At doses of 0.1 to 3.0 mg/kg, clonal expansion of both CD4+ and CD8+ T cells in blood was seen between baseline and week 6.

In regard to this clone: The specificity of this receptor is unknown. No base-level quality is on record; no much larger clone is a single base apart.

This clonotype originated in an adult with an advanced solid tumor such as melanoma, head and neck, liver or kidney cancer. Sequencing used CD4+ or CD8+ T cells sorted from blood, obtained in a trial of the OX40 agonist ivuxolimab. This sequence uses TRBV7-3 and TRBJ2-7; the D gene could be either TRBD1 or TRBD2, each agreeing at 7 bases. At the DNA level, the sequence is TGTGCCAGCAGCGACCGCTGGTTCCCTGTCAGGGGGGGTTACGAGCAGTACTTC. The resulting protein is CASSDRWFPVRGGYEQYF.